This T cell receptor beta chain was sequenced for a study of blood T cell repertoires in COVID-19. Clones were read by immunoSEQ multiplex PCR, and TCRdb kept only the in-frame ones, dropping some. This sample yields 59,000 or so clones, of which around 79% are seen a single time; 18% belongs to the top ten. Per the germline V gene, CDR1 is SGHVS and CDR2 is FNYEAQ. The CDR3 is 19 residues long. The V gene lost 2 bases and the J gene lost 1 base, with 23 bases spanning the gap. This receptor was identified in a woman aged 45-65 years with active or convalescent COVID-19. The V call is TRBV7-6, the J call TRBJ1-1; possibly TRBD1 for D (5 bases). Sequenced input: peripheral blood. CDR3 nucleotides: TGTGCCAGCAGCTTAAAAACATTAGGGGCCTATACAGCGAACACTGAAGCTTTCTTT. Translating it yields CASSLKTLGAYTANTEAFF.